These 17 T cell receptor beta chains came from one sample sequenced in a study of blood T cells in healthy people across ages. A J-beta primer mix and a sample-barcoded 5' primer were used in a second PCR of about 7 to 12 cycles. TCRdb re-called the 5' RACE reads through MiXCR, storing one row per CDR3 protein. In the table there are around 1,000,000 distinct CDR3 sequences, 20% to 25% of which are singletons. The sample also formed part of further work on T cells of mothers and their children.

Sequencing was performed on blood. These receptors were obtained from a girl between 2 and 10 years old in good health.

This clonotype was counted only a few times. The CDR3 bases are TGCAGCGTACAACAGGGATCGCAAGAGACCCAGTACTTC. Its translation: CSVQQGSQETQYF. The gene calls are TRBV29-1 and TRBJ2-5, with D perhaps TRBD1 (6 bases). The CDR3 runs to 13 residues. Per germline, CDR1 SQVTM and CDR2 ANQGSEA. V was clipped by 6 bases and J by 2 bases, with 13 bases between them.

This clonotype was counted ten times or more. The chain couples TRBV5-1 to TRBJ1-3; D gene uncertain. There are 14 residues in the CDR3. Per germline, CDR1 SGHRS and CDR2 YFSETQ. V shed 4 bases and J shed 0 bases, with 8 bases lying between them. CDR3 residues: CASSLGLSGNTIYF. The CDR3 nucleotides are TGCGCCAGCAGCCTGGGCCTCTCTGGAAACACCATATATTTT.

This clonotype was recorded at least ten times. This chain uses TRBV20-1 with TRBJ2-7; 8 positions match TRBD1. The V and J ends lost 5 bases and 2 bases, in that order; junction bases with no gene match: 2. Germline CDR1 reads DFQATT; CDR2 reads SNEGSKA (reference sequence). This CDR3 is 12 amino acids long. The CDR3 is CSAGTGPYEQYF. The CDR3 bases are TGCAGTGCTGGGACAGGCCCCTACGAGCAGTACTTC.

The chain is built from TRBV4-3 and TRBJ1-2; no clear D. Trimming took 1 base from V and 6 from J, leaving 12 bases between them. Germline-derived CDR1 and CDR2 are LGHNA and YSLEER. This CDR3 is built from 14 residues. CDR3 DNA: TGCGCCAGCAGCCAAGGGATTAACAGACATGGCTACACCTTC. It is translated as CASSQGINRHGYTF.

The V gene is TRBV15, the J gene TRBJ2-6; 7 positions agree with TRBD2. CDR3 size: 17 residues. The ends lost 5 bases at V and 2 bases at J; junction bases unmatched: 9. The germline V gene encodes CDR1 LNHNV and CDR2 YYDKDF (reference sequence). The CDR3 here is CATSGGEGMAGANVLTF. For the CDR3, the DNA is TGTGCCACCAGCGGTGGGGAGGGAATGGCTGGGGCCAACGTCCTGACTTTC.

To note about this clonotype: This CDR3 is missing its conserved last phenylalanine or tryptophan, likely due to a read error. The limits of the CDR3 on the DNA are not certain, so only TCRdb's listed CDR3 is given. The chain is built from TRBV24-1 and TRBJ2-1; the listed D gene, TRBD1, was not tested against the DNA. The CDR3 has 15 amino acids, counting both end residues. Germline loops: CDR1 KGHDR, CDR2 SFDVKD. CDR3 sequence: CATRETGGPYNEQSL.

The V call is TRBV5-1, the J call TRBJ2-1, with 7 bases matching TRBD2. Losses at the gene ends were 4 bases for V and 5 bases for J; bases not matched to a gene: 12. The germline V gene encodes CDR1 SGHRS and CDR2 YFSETQ. The CDR3 totals 16 residues. The CDR3 nucleotides are TGCGCCAGCAGCATAATTTCTAGCGGATGGGACAATGAGCAGTTCTTC. It yields the protein CASSIISSGWDNEQFF.

The chain is built from TRBV10-3 and TRBJ1-2; D not certain. Germline CDR1 is ENHRY and CDR2 is SYGVKD. The V and J ends lost 2 bases and 2 bases respectively, with 15 bases between them. The CDR3 covers 16 residues. The CDR3 coding sequence is TGTGCCATCAGTGAGATTTACGTGGAACCCAACTATGGCTACACCTTC. It is translated as CAISEIYVEPNYGYTF.

This clonotype has more than one count but fewer than ten. This sequence joins TRBV29-1 and TRBJ2-3, with D hard to call. Trimming took 0 bases from V and 7 from J, leaving 8 bases between them. This CDR3 has 12 amino acids. In germline, CDR1 is SQVTM, CDR2 ANQGSEA. The CDR3 is CSVEDDWNTQYF. The CDR3 region has the DNA TGCAGCGTTGAAGATGATTGGAATACGCAGTATTTT.

J is TRBJ2-1 and V is TRBV20-1; TRBD2 matches 7 bases. Germline CDR1 reads DFQATT; CDR2 reads SNEGSKA (reference sequence). V was pared by 4 bases and J by 4 bases, with 16 bases of the junction left unmatched. CDR3 length equals 17 residues. The CDR3 DNA reads TGCAGTGCTACCGGCGAAGTGGCTTTGCGGGAGTACAATGAGCAGTTCTTC. Protein: CSATGEVALREYNEQFF.

This clonotype was observed a handful of times. The J gene is TRBJ2-1, the V gene TRBV6-2 or TRBV6-3; D remains ambiguous. V was trimmed by 4 bases and J by 3 bases, leaving 10 bases between them. Germline V gene data show CDR1 as MNHEY and CDR2 as SVGEGT. The CDR3 loop spans 14 amino acids. The CDR3 nucleotides read TGTGCCAGCAGTTTTACGGGCTTCTACAATGAGCAGTTCTTC. Its translation: CASSFTGFYNEQFF.

V gene TRBV12-3 or TRBV12-4 combines with J gene TRBJ2-7; 10 bases are shared with TRBD1. The CDR3 extends over 14 amino acids. V was pared by 5 bases and J by 5 bases, with 6 bases of the junction left unmatched. CDR3 protein: CASSPRQGANEQYF. In nucleotides, the CDR3 is TGTGCCAGCAGTCCGAGACAGGGGGCAAACGAGCAGTACTTC.

The chain carries TRBV5-1 and TRBJ2-1; possible D gene TRBD2, 6 bases. The CDR3 covers 15 residues. In germline, CDR1 is SGHRS, CDR2 YFSETQ. V lost 5 bases, J lost 2 bases, and 14 bases lay in between. CDR3 sequence: CASSRLGLTYNEQFF. The CDR3 coding sequence is TGCGCCAGCAGTCGACTAGGACTCACCTACAATGAGCAGTTCTTC.

This clonotype has only a few counts. This chain links TRBV12-3 or TRBV12-4 with TRBJ2-3, with 11 bases that match TRBD1. V lost 7 bases to trimming and J lost 2 bases; unmatched junction nucleotides: 14. The CDR3 is 18 residues long. For the CDR3, the DNA is TGTGCCAGCAATGGACAGGGGGCGCGGGGGGGCATCACAGATACGCAGTATTTT. Its protein is CASNGQGARGGITDTQYF.

This chain uses TRBV20-1 with TRBJ1-2; perhaps TRBD1 as D (5 bases). CDR3 length: 12 residues. V lost 7 bases and J lost 7, with 16 bases in between. Germline lookup yields CDR1 DFQATT and CDR2 SNEGSKA (reference sequence). For the CDR3, the DNA is TGCAGTGGGTTCCCAGCTGGGGGTGGCTACACCTTC. Its translation: CSGFPAGGGYTF.

V gene TRBV27 combines with J gene TRBJ2-7; maybe TRBD1 (6 bases). V shed 0 bases and J shed 6 bases, with 15 bases lying between them. Per the germline V gene, CDR1 is MNHEY and CDR2 is SMNVEV (reference sequence). The CDR3 spans 15 residues. CDR3 nucleotides: TGTGCCAGCAGTTTATCCAGTATCAGGGGCCTCGAGCAGTACTTC. Protein sequence: CASSLSSIRGLEQYF.

The chain carries TRBV10-3 and TRBJ2-5; TRBD1 is a possible D gene (6 bases). This CDR3 contains 13 residues. The germline gives CDR1 ENHRY, CDR2 SYGVKD. Trimming removed 10 bases at V and 3 bases at J, with 15 bases between. The CDR3 sequence is CATRASGEETQYF. The CDR3 nucleotides read TGTGCCACCAGGGCATCAGGGGAAGAGACCCAGTACTTC.